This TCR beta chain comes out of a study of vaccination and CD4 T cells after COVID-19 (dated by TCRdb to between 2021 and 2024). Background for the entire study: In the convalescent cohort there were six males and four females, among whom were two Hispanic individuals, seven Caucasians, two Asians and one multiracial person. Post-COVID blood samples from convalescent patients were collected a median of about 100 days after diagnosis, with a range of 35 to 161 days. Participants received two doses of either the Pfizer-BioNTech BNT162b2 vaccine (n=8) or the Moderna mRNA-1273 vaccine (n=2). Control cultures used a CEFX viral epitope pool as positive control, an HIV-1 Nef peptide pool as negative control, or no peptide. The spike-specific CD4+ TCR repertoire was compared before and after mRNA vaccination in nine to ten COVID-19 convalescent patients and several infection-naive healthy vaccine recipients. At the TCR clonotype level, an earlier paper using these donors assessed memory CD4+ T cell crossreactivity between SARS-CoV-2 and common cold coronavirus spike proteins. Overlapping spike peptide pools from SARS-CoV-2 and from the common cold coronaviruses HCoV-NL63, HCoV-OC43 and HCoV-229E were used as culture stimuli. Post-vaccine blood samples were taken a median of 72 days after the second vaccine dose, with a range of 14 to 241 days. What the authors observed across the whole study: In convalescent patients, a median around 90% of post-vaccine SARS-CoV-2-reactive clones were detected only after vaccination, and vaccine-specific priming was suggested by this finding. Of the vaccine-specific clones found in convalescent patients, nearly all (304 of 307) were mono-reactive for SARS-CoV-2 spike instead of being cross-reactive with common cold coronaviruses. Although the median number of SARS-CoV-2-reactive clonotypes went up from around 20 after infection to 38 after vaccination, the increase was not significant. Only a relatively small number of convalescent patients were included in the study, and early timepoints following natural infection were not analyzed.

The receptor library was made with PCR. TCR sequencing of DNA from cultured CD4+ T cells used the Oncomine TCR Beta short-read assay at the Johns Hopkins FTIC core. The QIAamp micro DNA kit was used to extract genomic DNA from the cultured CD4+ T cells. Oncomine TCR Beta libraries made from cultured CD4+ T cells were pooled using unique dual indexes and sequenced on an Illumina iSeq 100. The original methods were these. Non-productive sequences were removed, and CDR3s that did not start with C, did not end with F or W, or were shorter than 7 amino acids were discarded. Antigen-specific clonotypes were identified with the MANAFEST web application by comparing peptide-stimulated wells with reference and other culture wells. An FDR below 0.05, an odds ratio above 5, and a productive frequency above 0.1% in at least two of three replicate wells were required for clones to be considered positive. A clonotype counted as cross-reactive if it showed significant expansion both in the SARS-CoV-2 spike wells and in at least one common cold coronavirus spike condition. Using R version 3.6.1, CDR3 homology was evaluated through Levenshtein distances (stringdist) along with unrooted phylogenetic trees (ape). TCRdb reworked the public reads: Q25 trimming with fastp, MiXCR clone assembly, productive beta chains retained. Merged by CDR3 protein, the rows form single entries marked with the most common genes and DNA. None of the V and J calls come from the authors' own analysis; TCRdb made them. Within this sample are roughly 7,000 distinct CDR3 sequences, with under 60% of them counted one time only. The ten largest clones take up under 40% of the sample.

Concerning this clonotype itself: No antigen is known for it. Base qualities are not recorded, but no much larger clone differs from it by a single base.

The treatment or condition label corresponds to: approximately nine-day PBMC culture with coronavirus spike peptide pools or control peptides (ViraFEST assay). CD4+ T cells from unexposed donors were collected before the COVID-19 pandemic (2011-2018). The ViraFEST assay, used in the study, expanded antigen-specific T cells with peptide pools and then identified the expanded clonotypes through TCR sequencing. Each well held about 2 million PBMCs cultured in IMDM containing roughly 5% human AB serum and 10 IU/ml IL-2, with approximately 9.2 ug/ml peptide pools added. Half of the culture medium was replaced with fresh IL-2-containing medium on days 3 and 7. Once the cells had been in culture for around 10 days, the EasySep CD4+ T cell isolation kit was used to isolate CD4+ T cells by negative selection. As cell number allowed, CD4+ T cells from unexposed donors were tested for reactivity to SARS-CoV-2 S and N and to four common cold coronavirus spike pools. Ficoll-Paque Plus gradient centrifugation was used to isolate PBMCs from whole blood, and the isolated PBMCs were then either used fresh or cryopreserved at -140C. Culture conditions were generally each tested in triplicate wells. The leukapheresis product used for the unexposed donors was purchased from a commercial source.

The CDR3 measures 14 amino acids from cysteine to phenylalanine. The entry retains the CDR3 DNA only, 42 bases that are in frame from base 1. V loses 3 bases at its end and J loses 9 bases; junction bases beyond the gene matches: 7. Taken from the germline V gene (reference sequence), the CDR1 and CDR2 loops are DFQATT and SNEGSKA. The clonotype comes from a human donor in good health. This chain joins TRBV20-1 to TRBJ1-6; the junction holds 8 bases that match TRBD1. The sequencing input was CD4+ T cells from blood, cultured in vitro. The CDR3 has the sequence CSARTTGGGSPLHF. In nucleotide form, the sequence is TGCAGTGCTAGGACAACAGGGGGTGGTTCACCCCTCCACTTT.